The TCR beta chain described here comes from a study of molecular identifiers for immune sequencing clone quantification. This clonotype appeared many times. Looked up from germline, CDR1 is SGHKS and CDR2 is YYEKEE (reference sequence). This CDR3 region has 15 residues. After removal of 4 bases from V and 4 bases from J, the junction contained 9 bases not matched to a gene. TCRdb independently ran MiXCR on the PCR reads; one entry per CDR3 protein. This sample has some 590,000 distinct CDR3 sequences, with approximately 24% found just once. V gene TRBV5-5 combines with J gene TRBJ1-1; 8 positions match TRBD1. Sequenced: naive CD8+ T cells from blood, with Jurkat cell RNA spiked in. As to subset: FACS-sorted CD8+CD4-CCR7+CD45RA+ naive T cells. This sequence was found in a human donor in good health. Some libraries in this study had Jurkat cell RNA spiked in. CDR3 region: CASSPWTGLGTEAFF. Here the CDR3 DNA reads TGTGCCAGCAGCCCATGGACAGGGTTGGGCACTGAAGCTTTCTTT.